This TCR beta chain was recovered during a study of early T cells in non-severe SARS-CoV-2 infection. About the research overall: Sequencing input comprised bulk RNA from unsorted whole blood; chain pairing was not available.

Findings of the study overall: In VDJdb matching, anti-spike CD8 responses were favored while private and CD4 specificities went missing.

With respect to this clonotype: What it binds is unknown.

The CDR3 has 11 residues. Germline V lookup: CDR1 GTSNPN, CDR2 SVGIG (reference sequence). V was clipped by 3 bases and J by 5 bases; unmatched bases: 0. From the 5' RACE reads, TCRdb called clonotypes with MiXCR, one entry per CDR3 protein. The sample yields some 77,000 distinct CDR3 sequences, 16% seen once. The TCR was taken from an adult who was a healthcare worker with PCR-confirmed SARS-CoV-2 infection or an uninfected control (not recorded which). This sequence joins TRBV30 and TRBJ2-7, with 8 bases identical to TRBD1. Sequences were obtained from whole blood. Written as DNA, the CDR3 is TGTGCCTGGAGGGACAGGGACGAGCAGTACTTC. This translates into CAWRDRDEQYF.